One sample yielded the 25 T cell receptor beta chains listed below, sequenced in a study of blood T cells in healthy people across ages (dated by TCRdb to the mid-2010s). To prepare the library, 5' RACE was applied. Sequencing took place on an Illumina HiSeq 2500. A second PCR of roughly 6 to 12 cycles was performed with a sample-barcoded 5' primer and a J-beta primer mix. TCRdb reanalyzed the raw reads on its own, using fastp at Q25 for trimming and MiXCR for clone calling, and kept in-frame beta chains. Each entry is one CDR3 protein sequence, shown with its most common DNA and genes. Here the sample has about 680,000 distinct CDR3 sequences; approximately 50% occur a single time. The biggest ten clones account for 30% to 40% of the sample. Sequenced: blood. Every receptor here comes from a woman aged 55-69 years in good health.

The chain carries TRBV6-5 and TRBJ1-6; 9 positions agree with TRBD1. This CDR3 has 15 amino acids. Germline V gene sequence: CDR1 MNHEY, CDR2 SVGAGI. Trimming took 5 bases from V and 9 from J; bases not matched to a gene: 8. CDR3 amino acids: CASSRTGGTGSPLHF. In DNA form, the CDR3 reads TGTGCCAGCAGTAGAACAGGGGGCACGGGTTCACCCCTCCACTTT.

The chain recombines TRBV7-2 with TRBJ2-3, with D hard to call. Germline CDR1 is SGHTA and CDR2 is FQGNSA. The CDR3 spans 14 residues. Trimming pared 3 bases from V and 3 bases from J, leaving 10 bases between. CDR3 in DNA: TGTGCCAGCAGCTTCTCCAGACAAACAGATACGCAGTATTTT. This encodes CASSFSRQTDTQYF.

The CDR3 DNA sequence: TGTGCCAGCAGCGTAGCTGGGGACAGGAACACTGAAGCTTTCTTT. Amino acid sequence: CASSVAGDRNTEAFF. The chain has TRBV9 and TRBJ1-1; 7 bases are shared with TRBD1. This CDR3 has 15 amino acids. The V gene's germline CDR1 is SGDLS and CDR2 YYNGEE. The V segment lost 0 bases and the J segment 1 base; nucleotides outside the gene matches: 3.

This chain links TRBV10-3 with TRBJ1-4; D gene ambiguous. Trimming stripped 1 base from V and 1 base from J, with 10 bases between. The CDR3 runs 16 residues. The V gene's germline CDR1 is ENHRY and CDR2 SYGVKD. CDR3 residues: CAISEFMDVTNEKLFF. The DNA for the CDR3 is TGTGCCATCAGTGAGTTTATGGACGTAACTAATGAAAAACTGTTTTTT.

The chain recombines TRBV7-9 with TRBJ2-7; TRBD1 matches at 8 bases. The better agreement between TRBJ2-5 and the DNA end casts doubt on the J call. The CDR3 sequence is 15 residues long. CDR1 is SEHNR and CDR2 is FQNEAQ in the germline V gene (reference sequence). The CDR3 bases are TGTGCCAGCAGCCCTGATGACGGCACAGGGGGGACCCAGTACTTC. Protein: CASSPDDGTGGTQYF.

The rearrangement joins TRBV20-1 to TRBJ1-1; the match to TRBD1 covers 8 bases. Per germline, CDR1 DFQATT and CDR2 SNEGSKA (reference sequence). Germline trimming cut 6 bases from V and 4 bases from J; bases unmatched to any gene: 4. CDR3 length equals 12 residues. The CDR3 sequence: CSARTGPTEAFF. In DNA, the CDR3 is TGCAGTGCCAGGACAGGGCCCACTGAAGCTTTCTTT.

The chain is built from TRBV28 and TRBJ1-1; D gene uncertain. Trimming stripped 8 bases from V and 1 base from J, with 14 bases between. The germline gives CDR1 MDHEN, CDR2 SYDVKM. The CDR3 totals 14 residues. The CDR3, as DNA: TGTGCCAGCGGTCCGGGGTGGGGGAACACTGAAGCTTTCTTT. Translation: CASGPGWGNTEAFF.

This clonotype was seen a few times. The rearrangement links TRBV7-6 to TRBJ2-6, with D uncertain. Germline V gene lookup returns CDR1 SGHVS and CDR2 FNYEAQ. Trimming took off 6 bases at V and 2 bases at J, with 11 bases between the two ends. The CDR3 extends over 15 amino acids. Here the CDR3 DNA reads TGTGCCAGCAGACCGGACGGAGCTGGGGCCAACGTCCTGACTTTC. Protein product: CASRPDGAGANVLTF.

Notes on this clonotype: The junction differs from germline at one of its ends, possibly a read error. This rearrangement joins TRBV6-5 to TRBJ2-3; TRBD2 matches 7 bases. This CDR3 is 15 amino acids long. Germline CDR1 reads MNHEY; CDR2 reads SVGAGI. The CDR3 nucleotides are TGCGCCAGCAGTTACGGCGGGGGTCTCGCAGATACGCAGTATTTT. Translation: CASSYGGGLADTQYF.

The V call is TRBV6-2 or TRBV6-3, the J call TRBJ1-4, with D perhaps TRBD1 (5 bases). Germline CDR1 reads MNHEY; CDR2 reads SVGEGT. With 2 bases removed from V and 4 bases from J, the gap between germline ends came to 11 bases. The CDR3 length is 15 residues. The CDR3 coding sequence is TGTGCCAGCAGTTACGGGGACGGAGATAATGAAAAACTGTTTTTT. Amino acids: CASSYGDGDNEKLFF.

About this clonotype itself: Sequence at one end of the junction differs from germline and may be a read error. The chain joins TRBV19 to TRBJ1-6; no definite D call. The CDR3 contains 12 residues. Germline V gene lookup returns CDR1 LNHDA and CDR2 SQIVND (reference sequence). CDR3 protein: CASSAWDSPPHF. CDR3 nucleotide sequence: TGTGCCAGTAGTGCCTGGGATTCACCCCCCCACTTT.

The chain has TRBV5-6 and TRBJ2-5; D may be TRBD2 (5 bases). V gave up 2 bases and J gave up 1 base, with 12 bases separating them. This CDR3 has 15 amino acids. Germline CDR1 SGHDT, CDR2 YYEEEE. CDR3 amino acids: CASSFLAVGQETQYF. CDR3 nucleotide sequence: TGTGCCAGCAGCTTTCTAGCAGTGGGCCAAGAGACCCAGTACTTC. Filled out from reference TRBV5-6 and TRBJ2-5, the complete variable domain reads DAGVTQSPTHLIKTRGQQVTLRCSPKSGHDTVSWYQQALGQGPQFIFQYYEEEERQRGNFPDRFSGHQFPNYSSELNVNALLLGDSALYLCASSFLAVGQETQYFGPGTRLLVL.

V usage is TRBV10-3 and J usage is TRBJ2-4, with D unclear. Germline loops: CDR1 ENHRY, CDR2 SYGVKD. CDR3 length equals 15 residues. Trimming took off 3 bases at V and 1 base at J, with 10 bases between the two ends. The CDR3 loop is CAISDVALAKNIQYF. CDR3 DNA sequence: TGTGCCATCAGTGATGTGGCCCTGGCCAAAAACATTCAGTACTTC.

A word on this clonotype: It may be a read error: a sequence one base away is much more abundant. V usage is TRBV7-9 and J usage is TRBJ2-1; no firm D call. This CDR3 has 17 amino acids. Germline V gene data show CDR1 as SEHNR and CDR2 as FQNEAQ (reference sequence). The CDR3 sequence: CASSLGLVAAAYNGQFF. In DNA, the CDR3 is TGTGCCAGCAGCCTAGGGCTCGTGGCGGCAGCCTACAATGGGCAGTTCTTC. The whole variable domain, filled in from reference TRBV7-9 and TRBJ2-1, reads DTGVSQNPRHKITKRGQNVTFRCDPISEHNRLYWYRQTLGQGPEFLTYFQNEAQLEKSRLLSDRFSAERPKGSFSTLEIQRTEQGDSAMYLCASSLGLVAAAYNGQFFGPGTRLTVL.

The CDR3 loop is CSPWTVNTEAFF. CDR3 nucleotide sequence: TGCAGTCCTTGGACGGTGAACACTGAAGCTTTCTTT. The gene calls are TRBV20-1 and TRBJ1-1; D call uncertain. Germline lookup yields CDR1 DFQATT and CDR2 SNEGSKA (reference sequence). This CDR3 spans 12 amino acids. Deletions cut 8 bases from V and 0 bases from J, with 10 bases between.

This chain connects TRBV9 to TRBJ2-5, with 10 bases fitting TRBD2. V dropped 0 bases and J dropped 5; count of bases not matched to a gene: 4. Germline V gives CDR1 SGDLS, CDR2 YYNGEE. The CDR3 sequence is 15 residues long. This CDR3 reads CASSVGLAGVETQYF. The CDR3 nucleotides are TGTGCCAGCAGCGTAGGTCTAGCGGGAGTTGAGACCCAGTACTTC.

This clonotype was seen only a few times. The rearrangement uses TRBV10-3 and TRBJ2-6; unclear D gene. V dropped 0 bases and J dropped 0 bases, with 18 bases sitting between them. Looked up from germline, CDR1 is ENHRY and CDR2 is SYGVKD. CDR3 size: 20 residues. The CDR3 spells CAISESVGALAPSGANVLTF. CDR3 sequence (DNA): TGTGCCATCAGTGAGTCGGTTGGAGCGCTTGCTCCCTCTGGGGCCAACGTCCTGACTTTC.

The table lists this clonotype with a few counts. V usage is TRBV4-3 and J usage is TRBJ2-3; 10 bases fit TRBD2. This CDR3 comprises 15 residues. J lost 6 bases, V lost 4 bases, and 7 bases had no gene match. The germline gives CDR1 LGHNA, CDR2 YSLEER. CDR3 protein: CASSRLAGGGDTQYF. CDR3 nucleotide sequence: TGCGCCAGCAGCCGGTTAGCGGGAGGCGGGGATACGCAGTATTTT.

This clonotype turned up a few times. V and J are TRBV20-1 and TRBJ1-2; D gene ambiguous. Between the trimmed V and J ends, which lost 7 bases and 2 bases, there was a span of 8 bases. Germline-derived CDR1 and CDR2 are DFQATT and SNEGSKA (reference sequence). This CDR3 is 11 amino acids long. The CDR3 is CSVPDNYGYTF. The CDR3 nucleotides read TGCAGTGTTCCCGACAACTATGGCTACACCTTC.

The V call is TRBV5-1, the J call TRBJ2-1; D perhaps matches TRBD2 (6 bases). Germline lookup yields CDR1 SGHRS and CDR2 YFSETQ. This CDR3 spans 16 amino acids. Trimming took off 4 bases at V and 0 bases at J, with 14 bases between the two ends. The CDR3 loop reads CASSPGGTVSYNEQFF. As DNA, the CDR3 is TGCGCCAGCAGCCCCGGCGGGACTGTCTCCTACAATGAGCAGTTCTTC.

The genes are TRBV6-6 and TRBJ1-4; D might be TRBD1 (6 bases). The CDR3 covers 14 residues. Looked up from germline, CDR1 is MNHNY and CDR2 is SVGAGI (reference sequence). Trimming pared 7 bases from V and 0 bases from J, leaving 9 bases between. In DNA form, the CDR3 reads TGTGCCAGCACCGGGACACCAACTAATGAAAAACTGTTTTTT. Amino acids: CASTGTPTNEKLFF.

The chain uses TRBV20-1 and TRBJ2-1; TRBD2 matches 13 bases. The ends lost 5 bases at V and 7 bases at J; junction bases unmatched: 11. The CDR3 consists of 16 residues. Germline V lookup: CDR1 DFQATT, CDR2 SNEGSKA (reference sequence). The CDR3 region is CSAPGLAGVVSNEQFF. The CDR3 nucleotides read TGCAGTGCTCCTGGACTAGCGGGAGTTGTATCAAATGAGCAGTTCTTC.

This clonotype was observed a few times. V and J are TRBV20-1 and TRBJ2-3; D is perhaps TRBD2 (6 bases). This CDR3 contains 13 residues. V lost 6 bases to trimming and J lost 1 base, with 11 bases between them. The germline gives CDR1 DFQATT, CDR2 SNEGSKA (reference sequence). CDR3 protein: CSAPRGGTDTQYF. The CDR3 region has the DNA TGCAGTGCCCCCCGCGGGGGCACAGATACGCAGTATTTT.

In its sample, this clonotype was seen a few times. The J gene is TRBJ1-5, the V gene TRBV29-1, with a weak D call TRBD1 (5 bases). This CDR3 has 13 residues. The germline V and J ends were trimmed by 7 bases and 2 bases, with 12 bases remaining between them. CDR1 and CDR2 (germline): SQVTM, ANQGSEA. CDR3 in amino acids: CSAQLQGNQPQHF. The CDR3 bases are TGCAGCGCTCAATTACAGGGCAATCAGCCCCAGCATTTT.

V usage is TRBV25-1 and J usage is TRBJ2-5; 11 nucleotides align to TRBD1. The junction had 7 bases not matched to a gene; V was cut back by 5 bases and J by 5 bases. The CDR3 has 15 residues. Germline values: CDR1 MGHDK, CDR2 SYGVNS. This CDR3 reads CASSQRTGGKETQYF. As DNA, the CDR3 is TGTGCCAGCAGTCAAAGGACAGGGGGCAAGGAGACCCAGTACTTC.